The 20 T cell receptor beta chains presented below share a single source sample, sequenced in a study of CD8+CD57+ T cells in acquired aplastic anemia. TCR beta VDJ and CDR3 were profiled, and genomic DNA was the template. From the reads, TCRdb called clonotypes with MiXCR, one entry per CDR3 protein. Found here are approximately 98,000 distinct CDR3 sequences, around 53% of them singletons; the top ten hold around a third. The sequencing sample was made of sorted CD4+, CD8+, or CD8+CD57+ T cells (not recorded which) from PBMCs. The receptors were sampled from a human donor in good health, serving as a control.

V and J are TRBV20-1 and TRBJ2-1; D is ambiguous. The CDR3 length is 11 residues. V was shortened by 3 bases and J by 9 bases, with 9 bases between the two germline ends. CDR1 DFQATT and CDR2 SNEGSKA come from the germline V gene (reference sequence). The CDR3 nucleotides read TGCAGTGCTAGTGGACCCACTGAGCAGTTCTTC. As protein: CSASGPTEQFF.

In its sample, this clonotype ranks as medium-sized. DNA of the CDR3: TGTGCCAGCAGTGAACCCGGACAGGGGGAAAACGAGCAGTACTTC. Translated: CASSEPGQGENEQYF. The chain combines TRBV2 with TRBJ2-7; 10 bases are a match to TRBD1. After removal of 2 bases from V and 5 bases from J, the junction contained 6 bases not matched to a gene. Germline V gene sequence: CDR1 SNHLY, CDR2 FYNNEI. The CDR3 has 15 amino acids.

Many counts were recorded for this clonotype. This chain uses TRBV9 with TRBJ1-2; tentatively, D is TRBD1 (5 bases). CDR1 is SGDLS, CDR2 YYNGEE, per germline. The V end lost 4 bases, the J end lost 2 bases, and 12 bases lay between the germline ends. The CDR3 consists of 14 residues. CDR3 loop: CASSSGTGNYGYTF. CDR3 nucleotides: TGTGCCAGCAGCTCCGGGACGGGAAACTATGGCTACACCTTC.

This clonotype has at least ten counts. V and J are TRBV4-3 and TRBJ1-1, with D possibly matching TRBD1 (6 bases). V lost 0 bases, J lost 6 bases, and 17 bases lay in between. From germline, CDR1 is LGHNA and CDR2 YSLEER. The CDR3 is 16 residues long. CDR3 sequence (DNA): TGCGCCAGCAGCCAAGATGCTAGGGGGGCTTGGGCTGAAGCTTTCTTT. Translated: CASSQDARGAWAEAFF.

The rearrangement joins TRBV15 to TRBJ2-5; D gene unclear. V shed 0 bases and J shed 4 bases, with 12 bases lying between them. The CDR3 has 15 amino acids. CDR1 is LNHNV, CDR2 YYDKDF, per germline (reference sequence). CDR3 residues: CATSREAAFGETQYF. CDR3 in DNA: TGTGCCACCAGCAGAGAGGCAGCCTTCGGAGAGACCCAGTACTTC.

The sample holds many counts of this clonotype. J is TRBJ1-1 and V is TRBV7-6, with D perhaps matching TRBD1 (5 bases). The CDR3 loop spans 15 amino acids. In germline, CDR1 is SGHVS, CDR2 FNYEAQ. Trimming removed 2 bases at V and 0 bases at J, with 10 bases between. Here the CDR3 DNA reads TGTGCCAGCAGCTTATGGGACGGCATGAACACTGAAGCTTTCTTT. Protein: CASSLWDGMNTEAFF.

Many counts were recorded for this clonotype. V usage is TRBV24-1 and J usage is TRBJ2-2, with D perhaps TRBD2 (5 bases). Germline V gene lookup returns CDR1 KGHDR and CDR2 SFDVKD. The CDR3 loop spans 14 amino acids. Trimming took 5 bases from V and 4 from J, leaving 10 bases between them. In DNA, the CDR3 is TGTGCCACCAGTGCCGGGATTGGCACCGGGGAGCTGTTTTTT. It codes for CATSAGIGTGELFF.

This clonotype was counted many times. The CDR3 sequence is CAISESSGAQGYTF. The CDR3 nucleotides are TGTGCCATCAGTGAGTCGTCGGGGGCACAAGGCTACACCTTC. V usage is TRBV10-3 and J usage is TRBJ1-2, with a possible D match to TRBD1 (6 bases). Germline lookup yields CDR1 ENHRY and CDR2 SYGVKD. The germline V and J ends were trimmed by 0 bases and 8 bases, with 13 bases remaining between them. The CDR3 has 14 amino acids.

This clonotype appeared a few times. The CDR3 region is CSARGGPAGGLNEQFF. The CDR3 DNA is TGCAGTGCTAGAGGGGGACCAGCGGGGGGGCTAAATGAGCAGTTCTTC. The V call is TRBV20-1, the J call TRBJ2-1; 10 nucleotides agree with TRBD2. CDR3 length equals 16 residues. Looked up from germline, CDR1 is DFQATT and CDR2 is SNEGSKA (reference sequence). The V and J ends lost 1 base and 7 bases, in that order; junction bases with no gene match: 10.

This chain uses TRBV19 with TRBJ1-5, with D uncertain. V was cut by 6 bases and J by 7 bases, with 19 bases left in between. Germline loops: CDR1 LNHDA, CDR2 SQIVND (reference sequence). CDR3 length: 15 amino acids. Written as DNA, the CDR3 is TGTGCCAGTAGCACACTCATGGGTGCGGACCAGCCCCAGCATTTT. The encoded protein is CASSTLMGADQPQHF. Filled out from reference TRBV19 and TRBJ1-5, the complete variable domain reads DGGITQSPKYLFRKEGQNVTLSCEQNLNHDAMYWYRQDPGQGLRLIYYSQIVNDFQKGDIAEGYSVSREKKESFPLTVTSAQKNPTAFYLCASSTLMGADQPQHFGDGTRLSIL.

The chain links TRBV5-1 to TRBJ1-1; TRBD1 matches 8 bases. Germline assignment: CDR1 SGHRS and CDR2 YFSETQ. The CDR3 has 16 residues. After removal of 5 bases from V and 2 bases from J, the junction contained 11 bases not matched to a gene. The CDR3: CASREQGAEFNTEAFF. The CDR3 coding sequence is TGCGCCAGCAGGGAGCAGGGGGCAGAGTTTAACACTGAAGCTTTCTTT.

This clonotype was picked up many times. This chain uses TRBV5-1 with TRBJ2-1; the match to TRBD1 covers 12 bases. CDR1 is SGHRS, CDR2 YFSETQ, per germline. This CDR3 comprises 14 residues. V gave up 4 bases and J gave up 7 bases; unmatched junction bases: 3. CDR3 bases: TGCGCCAGCAGCACGGGACAGGGGGCGAATGAGCAGTTCTTC. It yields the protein CASSTGQGANEQFF.

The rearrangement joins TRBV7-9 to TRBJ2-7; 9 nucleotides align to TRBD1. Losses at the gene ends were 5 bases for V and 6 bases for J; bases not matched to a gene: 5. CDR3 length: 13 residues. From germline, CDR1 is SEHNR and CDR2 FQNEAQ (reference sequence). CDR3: CASSRDRAGEQYF. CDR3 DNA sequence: TGTGCCAGCAGCCGGGACAGGGCGGGCGAGCAGTACTTC.

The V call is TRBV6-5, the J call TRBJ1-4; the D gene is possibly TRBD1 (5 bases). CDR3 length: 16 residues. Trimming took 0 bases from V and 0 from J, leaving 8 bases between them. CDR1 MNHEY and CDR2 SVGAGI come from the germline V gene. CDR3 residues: CASSYSTGSTNEKLFF. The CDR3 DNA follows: TGTGCCAGCAGTTACTCTACAGGATCAACTAATGAAAAACTGTTTTTT.

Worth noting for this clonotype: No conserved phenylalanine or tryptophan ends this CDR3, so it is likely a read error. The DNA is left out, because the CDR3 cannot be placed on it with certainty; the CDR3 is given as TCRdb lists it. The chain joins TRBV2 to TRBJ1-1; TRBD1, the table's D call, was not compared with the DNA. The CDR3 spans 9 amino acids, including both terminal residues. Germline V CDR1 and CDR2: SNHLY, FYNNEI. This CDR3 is CASSETGTS.

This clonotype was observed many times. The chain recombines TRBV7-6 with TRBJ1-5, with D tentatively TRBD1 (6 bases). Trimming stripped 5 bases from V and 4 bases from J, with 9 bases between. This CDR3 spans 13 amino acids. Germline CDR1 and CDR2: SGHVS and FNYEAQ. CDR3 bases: TGTGCCAGCAGCATGGACAGAAATCAGCCCCAGCATTTT. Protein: CASSMDRNQPQHF.

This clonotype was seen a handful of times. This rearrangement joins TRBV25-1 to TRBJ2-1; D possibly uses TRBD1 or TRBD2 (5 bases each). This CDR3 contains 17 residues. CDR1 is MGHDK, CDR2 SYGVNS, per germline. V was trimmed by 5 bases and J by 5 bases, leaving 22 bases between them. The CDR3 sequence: CASSPIPGPPVDNEQFF. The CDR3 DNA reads TGTGCCAGCAGTCCCATTCCGGGGCCCCCCGTTGACAATGAGCAGTTCTTC.

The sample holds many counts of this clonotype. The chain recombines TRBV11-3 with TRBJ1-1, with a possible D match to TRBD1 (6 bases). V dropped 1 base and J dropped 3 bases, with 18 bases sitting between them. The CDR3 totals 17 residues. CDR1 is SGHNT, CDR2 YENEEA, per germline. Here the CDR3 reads CASSLGPRTVTYTEAFF. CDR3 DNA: TGTGCCAGCAGCTTAGGACCCCGGACAGTCACGTACACTGAAGCTTTCTTT.

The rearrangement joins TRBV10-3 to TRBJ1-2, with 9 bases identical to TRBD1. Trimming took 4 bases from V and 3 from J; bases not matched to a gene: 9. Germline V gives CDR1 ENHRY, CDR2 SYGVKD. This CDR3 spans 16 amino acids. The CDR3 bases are TGTGCCATCAGTGGTGGTACCGGGACAGGGTACTATGGCTACACCTTC. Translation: CAISGGTGTGYYGYTF.

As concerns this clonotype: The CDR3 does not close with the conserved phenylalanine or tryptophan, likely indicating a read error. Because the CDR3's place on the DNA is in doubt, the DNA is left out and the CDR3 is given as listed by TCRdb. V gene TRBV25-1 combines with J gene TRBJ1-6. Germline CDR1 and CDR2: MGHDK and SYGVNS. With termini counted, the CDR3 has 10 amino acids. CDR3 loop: CASSGFLQPS.